What follows are 19 T cell receptor beta chains derived from one specimen sequenced in a study of blood T cell repertoires in COVID-19. The protocol was immunoSEQ multiplex PCR, while the TCRdb copy is restricted to in-frame clones and leaves out a portion. The sample yields fewer than 350,000 clones, about 90% seen once. The source material was peripheral blood. These receptor sequences come from a woman between 25 and 40 years old with COVID-19, enrolled during active disease.

This clone was detected only once. The chain employs TRBV2 and TRBJ2-1; 9 bases match TRBD2. The CDR3 consists of 19 residues. Germline trimming cut 0 bases from V and 3 bases from J; bases unmatched to any gene: 12. The germline V gene encodes CDR1 SNHLY and CDR2 FYNNEI. The CDR3 region is CASSEARGGDPESYNEQFF. DNA of the CDR3: TGTGCCAGCAGTGAAGCGCGGGGGGGGGATCCCGAAAGCTACAATGAGCAGTTCTTC.

This chain uses TRBV5-8 with TRBJ1-5; D call uncertain. Trimming took off 1 base at V and 0 bases at J, with 8 bases between the two ends. The CDR3 length is 15 residues. CDR1 SGHTS and CDR2 YDEGEE come from the germline V gene. DNA of the CDR3: TGTGCCAGCAGCTTGCGGAGTGATAGCAATCAGCCCCAGCATTTT. Its translation is CASSLRSDSNQPQHF.

The table lists this clone with a count of one. The chain has TRBV19 and TRBJ2-1; 7 bases align to TRBD2. CDR1 and CDR2 from the germline V gene are LNHDA and SQIVND (reference sequence). Trimming took 5 bases from V and 4 from J; bases not matched to a gene: 5. The CDR3 sequence is 14 residues long. This CDR3 is CASSPSGGYNEQFF. CDR3 sequence (DNA): TGTGCCAGTAGTCCCTCCGGGGGGTACAATGAGCAGTTCTTC.

This rearrangement joins TRBV5-1 to TRBJ2-7; 7 bases are a match to TRBD1. The CDR3 contains 14 residues. V lost 0 bases, J lost 6 bases, and 6 bases stayed unmatched. CDR1 and CDR2 (germline): SGHRS, YFSETQ. The CDR3 reads CASSLVLSGGEQYF. The DNA for the CDR3 is TGCGCCAGCAGCTTGGTTTTGTCAGGGGGCGAGCAGTACTTC.

The chain joins TRBV2 to TRBJ2-1; D not certain. Germline CDR1 reads SNHLY; CDR2 reads FYNNEI. V lost 6 bases and J lost 9, with 12 bases in between. This CDR3 is built from 12 residues. The CDR3 loop reads CASRPQVGEQFF. The CDR3 DNA sequence: TGTGCCAGCAGGCCCCAGGTGGGTGAGCAGTTCTTC.

The CDR3, as DNA: TGTGCCAGCTCACCCCGGGACAGGGGGGTGAACACTGAAGCTTTCTTT. Protein sequence: CASSPRDRGVNTEAFF. The chain employs TRBV18 and TRBJ1-1, with 11 positions matching TRBD1. After removal of 3 bases from V and 0 bases from J, the junction contained 3 bases not matched to a gene. CDR1 and CDR2 from the germline V gene are KGHSH and LQKENI. The CDR3 runs to 16 residues. Based on the CDR3 plus reference TRBV18 and TRBJ1-1, the full variable domain is NAGVMQNPRHLVRRRGQEARLRCSPMKGHSHVYWYRQLPEEGLKFMVYLQKENIIDESGMPKERFSAEFPKEGPSILRIQQVVRGDSAAYFCASSPRDRGVNTEAFFGQGTRLTVV.

This clone appeared a few times. The chain is built from TRBV6-5 and TRBJ2-2, with 7 bases fitting TRBD1. CDR3 length: 14 amino acids. CDR1 MNHEY and CDR2 SVGAGI come from the germline V gene. The J segment lost 7 bases and the V segment lost 4 bases, leaving 6 bases of the junction unmatched. DNA of the CDR3: TGTGCCAGCAGTTTGCAGCAGGGGGTCGGGGAGCTGTTTTTT. Protein sequence: CASSLQQGVGELFF.

The V call is TRBV18, the J call TRBJ1-1; possible D gene TRBD1, 6 bases. The CDR3 runs to 16 residues. The germline V gene encodes CDR1 KGHSH and CDR2 LQKENI. V lost 5 bases and J lost 0, with 16 bases in between. The CDR3 sequence: CASSSRTASMNTEAFF. CDR3 sequence (DNA): TGTGCCAGCTCATCCCGGACAGCCTCCATGAACACTGAAGCTTTCTTT.

V and J are TRBV19 and TRBJ1-5; possibly TRBD1 for D (5 bases). Germline V CDR1 and CDR2: LNHDA, SQIVND (reference sequence). This CDR3 region has 13 residues. V lost 3 bases and J 6 bases, leaving 9 bases between the germline ends. DNA for the CDR3: TGTGCCAGTAGTATGGGGGGAAGTCAGCCCCAGCATTTT. This sequence encodes CASSMGGSQPQHF.

As DNA, the CDR3 is TGTGCCAGCTCACCACAGGTTGGGGGGGTAAAATCACCCCTCCACTTT. It is translated as CASSPQVGGVKSPLHF. This chain joins TRBV18 and TRBJ1-6; D is perhaps TRBD1 (5 bases). Germline assignment: CDR1 KGHSH and CDR2 LQKENI. The V end lost 1 base, the J end lost 10 bases, and 17 bases lay between the germline ends. The CDR3 length is 16 residues.

The rearrangement joins TRBV6-6 to TRBJ2-7, with TRBD1 matching 7 bases. The CDR3 is made up of 15 amino acids. CDR1 is MNHNY and CDR2 is SVGAGI in the germline V gene (reference sequence). With 7 bases clipped from V and 7 bases from J, the junction kept 16 bases outside the gene matches. This chain's CDR3 is CASKNRQGGYWEQYF. The CDR3, as DNA: TGTGCCAGCAAGAACCGACAGGGTGGTTACTGGGAGCAGTACTTC.

CDR3 nucleotide sequence: TGTGCCAGCAGCTTAGGAGGCTTTAACAATGAGCAGTTCTTC. This gives the protein CASSLGGFNNEQFF. V and J are TRBV11-3 and TRBJ2-1; D ambiguous. This CDR3 is built from 14 residues. Per germline, CDR1 SGHNT and CDR2 YENEEA. V was cut by 1 base and J by 5 bases, with 9 bases left in between.

This clone occurred many times. This chain uses TRBV2 with TRBJ1-4, with 10 bases that match TRBD1. This CDR3 has 15 amino acids. Per germline, CDR1 SNHLY and CDR2 FYNNEI. V was pared by 7 bases and J by 8 bases, with 10 bases of the junction left unmatched. Here the CDR3 reads CASKGTGDLGEKLFF. The CDR3 DNA reads TGTGCCAGCAAAGGGACAGGGGATCTAGGAGAAAAACTGTTTTTT.

The chain combines TRBV5-4 with TRBJ1-2; perhaps TRBD1 as D (6 bases). V was pared by 1 base and J by 4 bases, with 11 bases between. This CDR3 contains 14 residues. Germline CDR1 SGHNT, CDR2 YYREEE (reference sequence). CDR3 sequence (DNA): TGTGCCAGCAGCTTGTACAGGGCGGGCTATGGCTACACCTTC. It codes for CASSLYRAGYGYTF.

The gene calls are TRBV30 and TRBJ2-3; D perhaps matches TRBD2 (5 bases). This CDR3 region has 16 residues. Trimming pared 0 bases from V and 5 bases from J, leaving 18 bases between. The V gene's germline CDR1 is GTSNPN and CDR2 SVGIG (reference sequence). CDR3 protein: CAWSVLTAGVRDTQYF. The DNA of the CDR3 is TGTGCCTGGAGTGTACTTACAGCCGGGGTCCGAGATACGCAGTATTTT. The full variable domain, rest sourced from reference TRBV30 and TRBJ2-3, is SQTIHQWPATLVQPVGSPLSLECTVEGTSNPNLYWYRQAAGRGLQLLFYSVGIGQISSEVPQNLSASRPQDRQFILSSKKLLLSDSGFYLCAWSVLTAGVRDTQYFGPGTRLTVL.

This clone was picked up one time. The chain combines TRBV29-1 with TRBJ1-2, with a possible D match to TRBD1 (5 bases). In germline, CDR1 is SQVTM, CDR2 ANQGSEA. V was cut by 7 bases and J by 3 bases, with 12 bases left in between. CDR3 size: 12 residues. The CDR3 DNA sequence: TGCAGCGCCTACCTACAGGACTATGGCTACACCTTC. This codes for CSAYLQDYGYTF. The variable domain in full, completed from reference TRBV29-1 and TRBJ1-2, reads SAVISQKPSRDICQRGTSLTIQCQVDSQVTMMFWYRQQPGQSLTLIATANQGSEATYESGFVIDKFPISRPNLTFSTLTVSNMSPEDSSIYLCSAYLQDYGYTFGSGTRLTVV.

The V and J genes are TRBV19 and TRBJ2-7; 7 bases are a match to TRBD2. The CDR3 runs 13 residues. Germline V CDR1 and CDR2: LNHDA, SQIVND (reference sequence). Trimming took 5 bases from V and 5 from J; bases not matched to a gene: 6. CDR3 coding DNA: TGTGCCAGTAGTGCCGGGGGGTTGGACGAGCAGTACTTC. Encoded protein: CASSAGGLDEQYF. Combining the CDR3 with reference TRBV19 and TRBJ2-7 gives the whole variable domain DGGITQSPKYLFRKEGQNVTLSCEQNLNHDAMYWYRQDPGQGLRLIYYSQIVNDFQKGDIAEGYSVSREKKESFPLTVTSAQKNPTAFYLCASSAGGLDEQYFGPGTRLTVT.

V gene TRBV6-6 combines with J gene TRBJ1-1, with D hard to call. Trimming left V 5 bases short and J 3 bases short, with 10 bases between. The CDR3 runs to 13 residues. The germline V gene has CDR1 MNHNY and CDR2 SVGAGI (reference sequence). This CDR3 reads CASSKFGDTEAFF. Here the CDR3 DNA reads TGTGCCAGCAGTAAATTCGGGGACACTGAAGCTTTCTTT.

The chain employs TRBV6-5 and TRBJ2-4, with D maybe TRBD2 (6 bases). CDR3 length: 14 residues. Germline CDR1 and CDR2: MNHEY and SVGAGI. Trimming pared 7 bases from V and 0 bases from J, leaving 10 bases between. This CDR3 reads CASKEGIAKNIQYF. CDR3 bases: TGTGCCAGCAAGGAGGGCATAGCCAAAAACATTCAGTACTTC.